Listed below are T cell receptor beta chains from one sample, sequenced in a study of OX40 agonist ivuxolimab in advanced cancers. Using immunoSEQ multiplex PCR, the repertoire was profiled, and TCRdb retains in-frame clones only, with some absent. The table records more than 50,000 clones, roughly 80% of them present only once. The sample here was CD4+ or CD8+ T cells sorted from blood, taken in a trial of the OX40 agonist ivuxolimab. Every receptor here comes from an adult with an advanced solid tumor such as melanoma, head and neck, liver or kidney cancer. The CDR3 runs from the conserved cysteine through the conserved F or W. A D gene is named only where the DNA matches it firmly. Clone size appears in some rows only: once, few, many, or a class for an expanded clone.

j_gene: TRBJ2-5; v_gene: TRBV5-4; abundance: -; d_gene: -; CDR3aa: CASSFTGQETQYF; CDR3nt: TGTGCCAGCAGCTTTACAGGGCAAGAGACCCAGTACTTC
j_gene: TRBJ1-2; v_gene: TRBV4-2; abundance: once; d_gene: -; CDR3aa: CASSPGEGYTF; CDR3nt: TGTGCCAGCAGCCCAGGGGAGGGCTACACCTTC
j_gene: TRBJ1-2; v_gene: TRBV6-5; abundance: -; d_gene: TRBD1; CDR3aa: CASSSTGQGGYGYTF; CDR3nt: TGTGCCAGCAGTTCTACGGGACAGGGTGGCTATGGCTACACCTTC
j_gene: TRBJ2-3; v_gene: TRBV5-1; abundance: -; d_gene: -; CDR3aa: CASSPDGKDTQYF; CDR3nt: TGCGCCAGCAGCCCGGATGGGAAAGATACGCAGTATTTT
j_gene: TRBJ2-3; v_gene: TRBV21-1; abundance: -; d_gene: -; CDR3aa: CASSVRLARRIDTQYF; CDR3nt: TGTGCCAGCAGCGTCCGACTAGCGCGTCGTATAGATACGCAGTATTTT
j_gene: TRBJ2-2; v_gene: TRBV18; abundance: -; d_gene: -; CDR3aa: CASSPLDTGELFF; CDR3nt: TGTGCCAGCTCACCACTGGACACCGGGGAGCTGTTTTTT
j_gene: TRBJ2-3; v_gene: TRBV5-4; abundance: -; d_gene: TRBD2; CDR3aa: CASSVSGSADTQYF; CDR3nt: TGTGCCAGCAGCGTTAGCGGGAGTGCAGATACGCAGTATTTT
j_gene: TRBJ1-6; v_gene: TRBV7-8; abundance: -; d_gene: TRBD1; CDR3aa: CASSPDRVNSPLHF; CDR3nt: TGTGCCAGCAGCCCCGACAGGGTGAATTCACCCCTCCACTTT
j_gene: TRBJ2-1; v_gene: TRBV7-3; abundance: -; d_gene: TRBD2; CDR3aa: CASSLTSGGNEQFF; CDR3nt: TGTGCCAGCAGCTTAACGTCGGGGGGCAATGAGCAGTTCTTC
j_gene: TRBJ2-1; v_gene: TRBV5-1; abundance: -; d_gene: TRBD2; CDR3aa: CASSWKTSGGLGYEQFF; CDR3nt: TGCGCCAGCAGCTGGAAGACTAGCGGGGGGTTGGGCTATGAGCAGTTCTTC
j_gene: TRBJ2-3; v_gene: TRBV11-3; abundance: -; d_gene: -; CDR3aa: CASSLEARPSTDTQYF; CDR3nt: TGTGCCAGCAGCTTAGAGGCTAGACCTAGCACAGATACGCAGTATTTT
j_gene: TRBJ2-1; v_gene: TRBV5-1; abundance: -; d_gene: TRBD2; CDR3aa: CASSPTSGVYNEQFF; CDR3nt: TGCGCCAGCAGCCCAACTAGCGGGGTCTACAATGAGCAGTTCTTC
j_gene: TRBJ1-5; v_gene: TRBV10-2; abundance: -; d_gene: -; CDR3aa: CASSERAERPQHF; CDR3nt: TGCGCCAGCAGTGAGAGGGCAGAACGGCCCCAGCATTTT
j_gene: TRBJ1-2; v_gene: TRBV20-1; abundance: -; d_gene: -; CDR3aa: CSARAGYGYTF; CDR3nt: TGCAGTGCTAGAGCAGGGTATGGCTACACCTTC
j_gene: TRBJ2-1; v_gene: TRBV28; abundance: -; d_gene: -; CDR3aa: CASSLRGSYNEQFF; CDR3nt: TGTGCCAGCAGTTTGCGGGGCAGCTACAATGAGCAGTTCTTC